The clone carrying this T cell receptor (beta chain) has more than one count but fewer than ten. This entry belongs to a study of blood T cell repertoires in COVID-19. Study overall: Sources were T cells, B-cell-depleted T cells, or PBMCs; the material itself was cDNA or gDNA.

Authors' processing steps: By means of reference gene primer amplification, nucleated cell counts were estimated. Clones were read by immunoSEQ multiplex PCR, and TCRdb kept only the in-frame ones, dropping some. V, J and clone size are taken as reported in that table, and D and trimming were inferred from the DNA itself. The sample has about 160,000 clones; approximately 95% are singletons. V lost 4 bases, J lost 2 bases, and 6 bases stayed unmatched. Germline V gene sequence: CDR1 SGHDT, CDR2 YYEEEE. CDR3 length: 15 residues. The sequence was obtained from a woman aged 45-60 years with acute or convalescent COVID-19. The gene calls are TRBV5-6 and TRBJ1-5, with TRBD1 matching 7 bases. The sample taken for sequencing was peripheral blood. The CDR3 DNA is TGTGCCAGCAGCCGACAGGGTGTCGGCAATCAGCCCCAGCATTTT. This encodes CASSRQGVGNQPQHF.